This T cell receptor (beta chain) originates from a study of blood T cell repertoires in COVID-19. Study details: Nucleic acid was either cDNA or gDNA, and it came from T cells, B-cell-depleted T cells, or PBMCs.

Trimming cost V 6 bases and J 2 bases, with 11 bases left between them. The CDR3 is 14 residues long. Germline V gene lookup returns CDR1 SGHAT and CDR2 FQNNGV. Original processing methods: Amplified reference gene primers provided the basis for estimating nucleated cell counts. Clones were read by immunoSEQ multiplex PCR, and TCRdb kept only the in-frame ones, dropping some. V, J and clone size are those of that table, while D and trimming were read from the DNA. This sample has about 250,000 clones, with approximately 86% found just once. This clonotype was sampled from a woman in her sixties who had recovered from COVID-19. This chain joins TRBV11-2 and TRBJ1-3, with D perhaps TRBD1 (5 bases). The sample consisted of peripheral blood. The CDR3 sequence is CASRDPRAGNTIYF. The CDR3 DNA is TGTGCCAGCAGGGACCCCAGGGCTGGAAACACCATATATTTT.